The text below deals with one T cell receptor (beta chain). Its antigen target is currently unknown. Base qualities were left out, and no much larger clone turns up one base away. This entry belongs to a study of Ad26.COV2.S vaccination and SARS-CoV-2 variants (dated by TCRdb to the early 2020s). Looking at the study overall: Vaccine-arm donors were drawn from COV1001, a multicentre, randomized, double-blind, placebo-controlled phase I-IIa trial of Ad26.COV2.S in healthy adults. Ad26.COV2.S was administered intramuscularly at 5 x 10^10 or 1 x 10^11 viral particles, either as a single shot or as two shots given 56 days apart. Sequencing of the TCRbeta repertoire served to evaluate the specificity and breadth of SARS-CoV-2-reactive T cell receptors following Ad26.COV2.S vaccination. The TCR-sequenced set comprised about 32 samples: around 20 Ad26.COV2.S vaccine recipients, 5 placebo recipients and 8 SARS-CoV-2 convalescent individuals. Trial participants were randomized into five groups of five, in which low-dose or high-dose Ad26.COV2.S was given once or twice, or placebo was given on both occasions. Blinding of investigators to trial group allocation was maintained during experiments and outcome assessment.

Overall study outcomes, separate from this receptor: Compared with placebo recipients, Ad26.COV2.S recipients showed higher spike-specific TCR breadth (P = 0.0014). The study lacked the statistical power to compare responses across vaccine doses or regimens. Vaccine and placebo recipients had comparable non-spike TCR breadth, which fits with the vaccine containing only spike. The authors noted that the TCR breadth and depth analyses may have underestimated total T cell responses. After vaccination, spike-specific CD8+ and CD4+ T cell responses were reported to show substantial breadth.

Looking up the germline V gene yields CDR1 SGHTA and CDR2 FQGTGA. Relative to germline, V is missing 5 bases and J is missing 7 bases, with 6 bases of the junction outside any gene match. Inclusive of the bounding cysteine and phenylalanine, the CDR3 is 15 residues long. The entry retains the CDR3 DNA only, 45 bases that are in frame from base 1. According to the study, the label for this sample's treatment or condition signals: roughly 20 received Ad26.COV2.S at low or high dose, single or two shots; roughly five received placebo; per-sample allocation not given. For vaccine and placebo recipients, repertoires were sequenced using samples collected on day 63 after the first injection. In Cohort 1b, 25 to 30 adults aged 18-55 years were enrolled at a single site in Boston, USA, between 29 July and 7 August 2020. As a vaccine, Ad26.COV2.S was a replication-incompetent adenovirus type 26 vector that expressed a prefusion-stabilized SARS-CoV-2 spike protein derived from the original Wuhan strain.

The immunoSEQ Assay was used to sequence TCRbeta CDR3 regions. After extraction, genomic DNA underwent amplification by bias-controlled multiplex PCR, followed by high-throughput sequencing. The original methods were these. Collapsing and filtering of sequences were performed to quantify the absolute abundance of each unique TCRbeta CDR3 region. T cell fraction was estimated by normalizing TCRbeta template counts to usable DNA, which was measured by amplifying reference genes present in all nucleated cells. Repertoire TCRs were annotated as SARS-CoV-2-specific when V gene, CDR3 amino acid sequence and J gene were exactly matched to a known reactive TCR set. The reference SARS-CoV-2 TCR set came from MIRA and was filtered for enrichment in COVID-19-positive ImmuneCODE repertoires, removing public or cross-reactive TCRs. Using the MIRA antigens, annotated TCRs were further analysed by specific ORF or by position within an ORF. Breadth was defined as the number of annotated unique rearrangements divided by the total number of unique productive rearrangements, and depth was defined as the summed frequency of the annotated unique rearrangements. TCR breadth was compared between groups using two-sided Wilcoxon rank-sum tests. What TCRdb holds here is the immuneACCESS table cut down to in-frame rearrangements. Part of the clones is not present; checked against another copy, under half of the missing clones reflect an unresolved V gene, and the others are unexplained. V and J calls plus clone size are reproduced from that table; the DNA served to infer D and trimming. Here the sample has hundreds of thousands of clones; roughly nine tenths occur a single time. Approximately 5.9% of the sample comes from the top ten.

The chain is encoded by TRBV7-3 joined to TRBJ2-1; 12 central nucleotides agree with TRBD2. The receptor was derived from a person between 18 and 59 years old who received the Ad26.COV2.S COVID-19 vaccine or a placebo. This material consisted of peripheral blood, taken in a trial of Ad26.COV2.S vaccine versus placebo. The nucleotide sequence is TGTGCCAGCAGCCTCATTGGACTAGCGGGAAATGAGCAGTTCTTC. Protein translation: CASSLIGLAGNEQFF.